This entry concerns a single TCR beta chain. The antigen it recognizes is unknown. Base qualities are not provided; no much larger clone lies one nucleotide away. V trim: 6 bases; J trim: 2 bases; unmatched bases: 8. Measured from the cysteine to the phenylalanine, the CDR3 is 15 residues long. Only the CDR3 DNA is retained, 45 bases long and in frame from the first base. Based on the germline V gene, the CDR1 and CDR2 sequences are SGHRS and YFSETQ. The label giving this sample's treatment or condition can be read as: around 19 received Ad26.COV2.S at low or high dose, single or two shots; a few received placebo; per-sample allocation not given. For vaccine and placebo recipients, the sequenced repertoires came from samples collected on day 63 after the first injection. Between 29 July and 7 August 2020, Cohort 1b enrolled 20 to 30 adults aged 18-55 years at one site in Boston, USA. Ad26.COV2.S was a replication-incompetent adenovirus type 26 vector expressing a prefusion-stabilized SARS-CoV-2 spike protein from the original Wuhan strain.

The record originates from a study of Ad26.COV2.S vaccination and SARS-CoV-2 variants (dated by TCRdb to about 2021). A note on the overall study: Vaccine-arm donors were drawn from COV1001, a multicentre, randomized, double-blind, placebo-controlled phase I-IIa trial of Ad26.COV2.S in healthy adults. Trial participants were randomized into five groups of five: low-dose or high-dose Ad26.COV2.S given once or twice, or placebo on both occasions. A total of approximately 32 samples were included in the TCR-sequenced set, comprising 19 Ad26.COV2.S vaccine recipients, 5 placebo recipients and 8 SARS-CoV-2 convalescent individuals. Investigators did not know the trial group allocation while performing experiments and assessing outcomes. TCRbeta repertoire sequencing served as the tool for gauging how specific and how broad the SARS-CoV-2-reactive T cell receptors were following Ad26.COV2.S vaccination. Ad26.COV2.S was administered intramuscularly at 5 x 10^10 or 1 x 10^11 viral particles, either as a single shot or as two shots given 56 days apart. The paper as a whole reports these results and caveats: It was noted by the authors that total T cell responses may have been underestimated by the TCR breadth and depth analyses. Vaccine and placebo recipients had similar non-spike TCR breadth, a finding consistent with the vaccine containing only spike. Compared with placebo recipients, Ad26.COV2.S recipients showed higher spike-specific TCR breadth (P = 0.0014). After vaccination, spike-specific CD8+ and CD4+ T cell responses were reported to show substantial breadth. Comparing responses between vaccine doses or regimens was not something the study was powered to do.

The immunoSEQ Assay was used to sequence TCRbeta CDR3 regions. After extraction, genomic DNA underwent amplification by bias-controlled multiplex PCR, followed by high-throughput sequencing. As for the authors' bioinformatics: To quantify the absolute abundance of each unique TCRbeta CDR3 region, sequences were collapsed and filtered. T cell fraction was estimated by normalizing TCRbeta template counts to usable DNA, which was measured by amplifying reference genes present in all nucleated cells. Repertoire TCRs were annotated as SARS-CoV-2-specific by exact matching of V gene, CDR3 amino acid sequence and J gene to a known reactive TCR set. The reference SARS-CoV-2 TCR set came from MIRA and was filtered for enrichment in COVID-19-positive ImmuneCODE repertoires, removing public or cross-reactive TCRs. Using the MIRA antigens, annotated TCRs were further analysed by specific ORF or by position within an ORF. Breadth was defined as annotated unique rearrangements over total unique productive rearrangements; depth was the summed frequency of those rearrangements. Group comparisons of TCR breadth used two-sided Wilcoxon rank-sum tests. Drawn from immuneACCESS, this table holds only the in-frame rearrangements with V and J called that TCRdb kept. Clones are partly lost; checked studies trace under half to an unresolved V gene and leave the rest unexplained. That table supplies the V and J calls and clone size; D and trimming were determined from the DNA. This sample holds about 480,000 clones; around 90% were observed only once. Over 10% of the sample rests with the top ten.

The clonotype comes from a person between 18 and 65 years old who received the Ad26.COV2.S COVID-19 vaccine or a placebo. The V and J segments used are TRBV5-1 and TRBJ2-1, with 7 bases aligning to TRBD2. Sequences were derived from peripheral blood, sampled in a trial of Ad26.COV2.S vaccine versus placebo. The CDR3 region has the sequence CASNLGAGAYNEQFF. The nucleotides read TGCGCCAGCAACCTCGGGGCGGGGGCCTACAATGAGCAGTTCTTC.